This T cell receptor beta chain was identified in a study of blood T cell repertoires in COVID-19 (dated by TCRdb to the early 2020s). Background on the whole study: Samples from collaborators originated in the United States, Italy and Spain and spanned both the acute and convalescent phases of COVID-19. A de-identified subject ID, COVID-19 status, age in years and sex were almost always included in the sample metadata. Where available, HLA class I and class II types were obtained from metadata supplied by the sample provider rather than from assay-based typing. Deeply sampled blood TCRbeta repertoires from subjects exposed to, actively infected with, or recovered from COVID-19 were included in the dataset. The repertoires were released in a freely available public database meant as a resource for research on the immune response to SARS-CoV-2. The prospective study material was composed of cDNA or gDNA derived from T cells, B-cell-depleted T cells, or PBMCs. Samples came from the ongoing ImmuneRACE study (first 160 participants) plus 1,254 subjects from 6 global collaborators. Results the study describes overall, beyond this receptor: Clinical and demographic metadata were provided uncurated, with the amount varying by source and participant.

TCRbeta CDR3 regions were amplified from genomic DNA using the immunoSEQ Assay, a bias-controlled multiplex PCR. In the authors' own workflow: Within the assay, amplification of reference gene primers was used to estimate how many nucleated cells each sample contained. To quantify the absolute abundance of each unique TCRbeta CDR3 rearrangement, sequence reads were collapsed and filtered. For each sample, productive Simpson clonality was calculated as the square root of Simpson's diversity index over productive rearrangements. TCRdb obtained this table from immuneACCESS and retained in-frame rearrangements with V and J assigned. These tables miss some clones; where compared with another copy, unresolved V genes account for less than half of the shortfall, and the remainder is unexplained. The DNA was the basis for D and trimming; V, J and clone size are from that table. The sample table holds around 400,000 clones, of which more than 70% were seen once. In total, the top ten clones hold approximately 1.2% of the sample.

As regards this clone: No cognate antigen has been identified for it. The sample holds no much larger clone one base away, and base qualities are not on file.

The collaborating institutions used their own protocols to collect whole blood in K2EDTA tubes. For TCRbeta analysis, collaborators shipped samples in one of three forms: frozen whole blood, isolated PBMCs, or DNA extracted from either of those sample types. The sample comprised peripheral blood. The receptor's source is a man aged 40-49 years with acute or convalescent COVID-19.

The nucleotide sequence reads TGTGCCAGCAGTCATCGGACACCCCACTCTGGAAACACCATATATTTT. Translated, this is CASSHRTPHSGNTIYF. This chain joins TRBV28 to TRBJ1-3; the D gene is perhaps TRBD1, from 5 matching bases. Taken from the germline V gene, the CDR1 and CDR2 loops are MDHEN and SYDVKM. V sheds 5 bases and J sheds 0 bases, leaving 14 bases between their ends. The CDR3 runs 16 residues from the cysteine to the phenylalanine. Only the CDR3 region is kept as DNA, spanning 48 bases read in frame from base 1.